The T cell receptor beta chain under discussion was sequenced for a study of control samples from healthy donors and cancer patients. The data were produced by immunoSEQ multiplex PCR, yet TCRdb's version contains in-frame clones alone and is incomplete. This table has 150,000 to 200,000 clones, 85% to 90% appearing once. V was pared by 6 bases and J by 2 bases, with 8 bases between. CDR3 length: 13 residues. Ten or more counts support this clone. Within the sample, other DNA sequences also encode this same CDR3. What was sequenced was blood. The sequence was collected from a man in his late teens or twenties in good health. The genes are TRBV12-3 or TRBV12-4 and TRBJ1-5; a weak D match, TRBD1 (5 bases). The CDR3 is CASRGTGNQPQHF. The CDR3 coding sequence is TGTGCCAGCAGGGGGACGGGCAATCAGCCCCAGCATTTT.